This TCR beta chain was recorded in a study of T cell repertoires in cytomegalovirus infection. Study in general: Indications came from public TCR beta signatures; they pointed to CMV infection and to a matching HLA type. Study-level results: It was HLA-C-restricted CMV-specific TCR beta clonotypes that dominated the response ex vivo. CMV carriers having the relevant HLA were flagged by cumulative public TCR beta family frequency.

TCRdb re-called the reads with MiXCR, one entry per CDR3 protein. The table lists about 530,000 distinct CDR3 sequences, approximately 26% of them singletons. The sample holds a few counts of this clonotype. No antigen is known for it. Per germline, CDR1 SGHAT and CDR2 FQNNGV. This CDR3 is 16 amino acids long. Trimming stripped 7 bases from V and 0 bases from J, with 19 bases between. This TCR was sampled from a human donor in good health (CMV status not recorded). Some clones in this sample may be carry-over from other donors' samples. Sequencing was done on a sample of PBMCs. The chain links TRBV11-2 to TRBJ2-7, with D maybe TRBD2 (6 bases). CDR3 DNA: TGTGCCAGCACCACGGAACGGGGGATAGTCTCCTACGAGCAGTACTTC. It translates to CASTTERGIVSYEQYF.